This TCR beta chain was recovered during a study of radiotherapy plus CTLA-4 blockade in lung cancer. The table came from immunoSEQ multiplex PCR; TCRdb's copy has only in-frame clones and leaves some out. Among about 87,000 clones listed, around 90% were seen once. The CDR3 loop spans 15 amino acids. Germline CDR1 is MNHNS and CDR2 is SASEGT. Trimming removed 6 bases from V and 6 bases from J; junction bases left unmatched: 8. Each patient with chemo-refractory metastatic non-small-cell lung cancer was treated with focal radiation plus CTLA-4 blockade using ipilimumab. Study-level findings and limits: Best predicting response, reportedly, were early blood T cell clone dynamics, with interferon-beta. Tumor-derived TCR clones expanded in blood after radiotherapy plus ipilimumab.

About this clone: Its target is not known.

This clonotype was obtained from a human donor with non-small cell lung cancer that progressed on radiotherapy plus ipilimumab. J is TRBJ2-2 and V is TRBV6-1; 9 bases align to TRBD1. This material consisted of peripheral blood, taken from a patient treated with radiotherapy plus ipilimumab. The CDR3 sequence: CASSPWTGVAGELFF. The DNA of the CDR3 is TGTGCCAGCAGCCCCTGGACAGGGGTGGCCGGGGAGCTGTTTTTT.